Below, 11 T cell receptor beta chains from the same sample are listed, as sequenced in a study of blood T cells in healthy people across ages. Primers used in a second PCR of roughly 7 to 12 cycles were a sample-barcoded 5' primer and a J-beta primer mix. TCRdb re-called the 5' RACE reads with MiXCR, one entry per CDR3 protein. The table shows 780,000 or so distinct CDR3 sequences, with around 25% occurring only once. These data also featured in a second study, about T cells of mothers and their children.

What was sequenced was blood. The receptors come from a boy aged 5 to 17 in good health.

This clonotype was seen at least ten times. The chain combines TRBV20-1 with TRBJ2-5, with 9 bases fitting TRBD2. The CDR3 covers 15 residues. The germline V gene has CDR1 DFQATT and CDR2 SNEGSKA (reference sequence). Unmatched junction bases numbered 19, after V lost 6 bases and J lost 11 bases. CDR3 in amino acids: CSADPASGIDNEQYF. For the CDR3, the DNA is TGCAGTGCCGACCCCGCTAGCGGGATAGATAATGAGCAGTACTTC.

Comment on this clonotype: Germline and junction disagree at one end, which may indicate a read error. This chain connects TRBV7-2 to TRBJ2-5; D is unresolved. Germline loops: CDR1 SGHTA, CDR2 FQGNSA. The CDR3 is 14 residues long. The CDR3 is CASSPTRQAYEQHF. The CDR3 bases are TGTGCCAGCAGCCCAACCAGGCAGGCCTACGAGCAGCACTTC.

This rearrangement joins TRBV28 to TRBJ1-2; D might be TRBD1 (5 bases). V gave up 7 bases and J gave up 4 bases, with 19 bases separating them. The CDR3 consists of 15 residues. The germline V gene encodes CDR1 MDHEN and CDR2 SYDVKM. The CDR3 region is CASTKPADMTYGYTF. CDR3 bases: TGTGCCAGCACCAAACCAGCGGACATGACCTATGGCTACACCTTC.

The chain links TRBV29-1 to TRBJ2-3; a possible D gene is TRBD2 (5 bases). The CDR3 is 12 residues long. Germline CDR1 is SQVTM and CDR2 is ANQGSEA. As DNA, the CDR3 is TGCAACCCGGGGTCCGGTTCGGGGACGCAGTATTTT. This sequence encodes CNPGSGSGTQYF.

This clonotype was seen a handful of times. The CDR3 is CASSTTSGRASETQYF. As DNA, the CDR3 is TGCGCCAGCAGCACAACTAGCGGGAGGGCCTCGGAGACCCAGTACTTC. The chain joins TRBV4-1 to TRBJ2-1; 13 positions agree with TRBD2. The DNA end favors TRBJ2-5, so the J call may be wrong. CDR1 and CDR2 from the germline V gene are MGHRA and YSYEKL. The length of the CDR3 is 16 residues.

The chain carries TRBV3-1 and TRBJ2-5, with 7 nucleotides matching TRBD2. V dropped 2 bases and J dropped 5; count of bases not matched to a gene: 5. The length of the CDR3 is 14 residues. The V gene's germline CDR1 is LGHDT and CDR2 YNNKEL (reference sequence). The CDR3 nucleotides read TGTGCCAGCAGCCAAAGCGGGACGGGGGAGACCCAGTACTTC. As protein: CASSQSGTGETQYF.

This clonotype was found a few times. CDR3 region: CSAQGTGSVETQYF. The CDR3 DNA follows: TGCAGTGCTCAAGGGACAGGGAGTGTGGAGACCCAGTACTTC. The genes are TRBV20-1 and TRBJ2-5; 9 bases fit TRBD1. The CDR3 contains 14 residues. Germline trimming cut 5 bases from V and 5 bases from J; bases unmatched to any gene: 9. Germline V CDR1 and CDR2: DFQATT, SNEGSKA (reference sequence).

The V and J genes are TRBV20-1 and TRBJ2-7; TRBD2 might be the D (6 bases). The CDR3 contains 14 residues. With 2 bases removed from V and 1 base from J, the gap between germline ends came to 12 bases. Germline CDR1 DFQATT, CDR2 SNEGSKA (reference sequence). The CDR3 region is CSARWRELSYEQYF. The CDR3 nucleotides read TGCAGTGCTAGATGGAGGGAACTATCCTACGAGCAGTACTTC.

The chain employs TRBV6-5 and TRBJ2-5, with TRBD1 as a possible D gene (5 bases). The J call could be wrong; TRBJ2-7 is a better fit for the DNA end. The CDR3 covers 10 residues. CDR1 is MNHEY, CDR2 SVGAGI, per germline. CDR3 nucleotide sequence: TGTGCCACCGTCCAGGGCGAGCAGTACTTC. It yields the protein CATVQGEQYF.

The chain has TRBV7-3 and TRBJ2-1, with 7 positions matching TRBD1. Trimming removed 3 bases from V and 5 bases from J; junction bases left unmatched: 7. CDR3 size: 15 residues. Germline CDR1 and CDR2: SGHTA and FQGTGA. The CDR3 DNA reads TGTGCCAGCAGCTTCCTGACAGGGTTCGACAATGAGCAGTTCTTC. Its translation: CASSFLTGFDNEQFF. Full variable domain (rest looked up from reference TRBV7-3 and TRBJ2-1): GAGVSQTPSNKVTEKGKYVELRCDPISGHTALYWYRQSLGQGPEFLIYFQGTGAADDSGLPNDRFFAVRPEGSVSTLKIQRTERGDSAVYLCASSFLTGFDNEQFFGPGTRLTVL.

The chain joins TRBV15 to TRBJ1-3; tentative D call: TRBD1 (6 bases). V shed 1 base and J shed 8 bases, with 18 bases lying between them. This CDR3 comprises 16 residues. Per germline, CDR1 LNHNV and CDR2 YYDKDF (reference sequence). CDR3 in amino acids: CATSRVPGQLVDTIYF. DNA of the CDR3: TGTGCCACCAGCAGAGTACCGGGACAACTAGTAGACACCATATATTTT. Complete variable domain (other parts from reference TRBV15 and TRBJ1-3): DAMVIQNPRYQVTQFGKPVTLSCSQTLNHNVMYWYQQKSSQAPKLLFHYYDKDFNNEADTPDNFQSRRPNTSFCFLDIRSPGLGDTAMYLCATSRVPGQLVDTIYFGEGSWLTVV.